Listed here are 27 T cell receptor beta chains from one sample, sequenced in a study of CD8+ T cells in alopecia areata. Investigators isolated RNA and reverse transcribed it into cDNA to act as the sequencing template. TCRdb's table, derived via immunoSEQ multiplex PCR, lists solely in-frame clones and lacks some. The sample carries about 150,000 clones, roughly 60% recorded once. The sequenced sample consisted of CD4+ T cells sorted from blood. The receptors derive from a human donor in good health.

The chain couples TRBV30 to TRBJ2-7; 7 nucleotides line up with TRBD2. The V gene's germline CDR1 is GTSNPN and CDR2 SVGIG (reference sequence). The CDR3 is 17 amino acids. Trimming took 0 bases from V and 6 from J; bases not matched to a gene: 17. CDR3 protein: CAWSVRRGGGRGAEQYF. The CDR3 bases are TGTGCCTGGAGTGTACGGAGGGGTGGCGGGAGAGGAGCCGAGCAGTACTTC.

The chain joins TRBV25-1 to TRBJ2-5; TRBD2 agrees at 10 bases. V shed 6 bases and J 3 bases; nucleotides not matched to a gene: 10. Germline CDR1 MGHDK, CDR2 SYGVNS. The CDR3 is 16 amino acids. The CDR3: CASSNAGLAVKETQYF. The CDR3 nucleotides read TGTGCCAGCAGCAACGCCGGACTAGCGGTTAAAGAGACCCAGTACTTC.

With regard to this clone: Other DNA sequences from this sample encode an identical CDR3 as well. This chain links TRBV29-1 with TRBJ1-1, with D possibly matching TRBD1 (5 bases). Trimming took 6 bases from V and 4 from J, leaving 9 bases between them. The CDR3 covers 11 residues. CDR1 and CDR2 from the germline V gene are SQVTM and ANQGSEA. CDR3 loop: CSVGGVTEAFF. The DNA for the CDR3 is TGCAGCGTCGGGGGGGTCACTGAAGCTTTCTTT.

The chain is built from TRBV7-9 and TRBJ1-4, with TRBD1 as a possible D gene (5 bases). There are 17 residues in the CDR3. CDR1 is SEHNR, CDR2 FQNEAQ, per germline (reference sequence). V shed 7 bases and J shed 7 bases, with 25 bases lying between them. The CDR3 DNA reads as TGTGCCAGCACACCCGGAGCAGTCTGGGGGGATGGTGAAAAACTGTTTTTT. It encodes CASTPGAVWGDGEKLFF.

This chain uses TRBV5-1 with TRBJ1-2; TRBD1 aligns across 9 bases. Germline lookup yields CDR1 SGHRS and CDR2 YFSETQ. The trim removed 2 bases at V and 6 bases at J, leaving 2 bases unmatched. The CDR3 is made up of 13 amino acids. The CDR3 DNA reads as TGCGCCAGCAGCTTCCGGACAGGGGATGGCTACACCTTC. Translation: CASSFRTGDGYTF.

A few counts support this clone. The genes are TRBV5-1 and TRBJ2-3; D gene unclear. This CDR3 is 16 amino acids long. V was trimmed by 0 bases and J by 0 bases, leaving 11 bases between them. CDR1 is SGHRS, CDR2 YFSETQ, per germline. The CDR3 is CASSLAGIFSTDTQYF. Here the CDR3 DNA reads TGCGCCAGCAGCTTGGCCGGTATCTTTAGCACAGATACGCAGTATTTT.

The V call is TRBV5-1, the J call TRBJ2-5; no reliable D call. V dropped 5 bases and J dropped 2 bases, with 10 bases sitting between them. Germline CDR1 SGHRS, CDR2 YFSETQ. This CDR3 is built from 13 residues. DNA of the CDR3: TGCGCCAGCAGTGTCCAATGGCAAGAGACCCAGTACTTC. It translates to CASSVQWQETQYF.

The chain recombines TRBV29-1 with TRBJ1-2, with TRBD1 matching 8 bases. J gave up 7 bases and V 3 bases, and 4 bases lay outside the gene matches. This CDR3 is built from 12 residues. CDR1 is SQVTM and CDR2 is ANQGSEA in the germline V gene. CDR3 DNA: TGCAGCGTTGACAGGGGGCAGGGTGGCTACACCTTC. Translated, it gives CSVDRGQGGYTF.

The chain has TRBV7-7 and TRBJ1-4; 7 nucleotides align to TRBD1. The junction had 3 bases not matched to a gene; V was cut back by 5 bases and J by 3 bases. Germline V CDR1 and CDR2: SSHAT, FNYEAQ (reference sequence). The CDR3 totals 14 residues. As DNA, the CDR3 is TGTGCCAGCAGCCCACAGGGGCCTAATGAAAAACTGTTTTTT. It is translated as CASSPQGPNEKLFF.

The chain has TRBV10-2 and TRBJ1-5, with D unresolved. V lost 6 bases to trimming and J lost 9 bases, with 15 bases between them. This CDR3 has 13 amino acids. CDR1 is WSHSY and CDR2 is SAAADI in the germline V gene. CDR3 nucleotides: TGCGCCAGCAGGCAGGAGGTGGTGGGGCCCCAGCATTTT. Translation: CASRQEVVGPQHF.

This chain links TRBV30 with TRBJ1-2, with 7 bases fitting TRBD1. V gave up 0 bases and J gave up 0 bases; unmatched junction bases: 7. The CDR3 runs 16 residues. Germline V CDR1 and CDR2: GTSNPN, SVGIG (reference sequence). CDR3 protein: CAWSVRPGTANYGYTF. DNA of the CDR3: TGTGCCTGGAGTGTACGACCCGGGACAGCTAACTATGGCTACACCTTC.

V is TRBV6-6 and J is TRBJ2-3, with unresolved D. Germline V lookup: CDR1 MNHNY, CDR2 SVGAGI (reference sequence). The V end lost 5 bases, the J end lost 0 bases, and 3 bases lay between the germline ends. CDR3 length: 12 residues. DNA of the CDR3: TGTGCCAGCAGTGATAGCACAGATACGCAGTATTTT. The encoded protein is CASSDSTDTQYF.

CDR3 sequence reads: CAISVDRVNEQYF. For the CDR3, the DNA is TGTGCCATCAGTGTGGACAGGGTTAACGAGCAGTACTTC. This chain links TRBV10-3 with TRBJ2-7; TRBD1 aligns across 8 bases. Germline loops: CDR1 ENHRY, CDR2 SYGVKD. The CDR3 sequence is 13 residues long. The V segment lost 4 bases and the J segment 5 bases; nucleotides outside the gene matches: 4.

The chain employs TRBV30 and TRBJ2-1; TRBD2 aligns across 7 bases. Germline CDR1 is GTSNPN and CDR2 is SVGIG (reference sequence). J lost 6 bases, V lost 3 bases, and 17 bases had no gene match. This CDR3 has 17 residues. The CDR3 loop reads CAWRRPFAGVGSNEQFF. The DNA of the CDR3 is TGTGCCTGGAGGAGGCCCTTTGCGGGAGTAGGTAGCAATGAGCAGTTCTTC. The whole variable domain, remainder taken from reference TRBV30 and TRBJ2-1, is SQTIHQWPATLVQPVGSPLSLECTVEGTSNPNLYWYRQAAGRGLQLLFYSVGIGQISSEVPQNLSASRPQDRQFILSSKKLLLSDSGFYLCAWRRPFAGVGSNEQFFGPGTRLTVL.

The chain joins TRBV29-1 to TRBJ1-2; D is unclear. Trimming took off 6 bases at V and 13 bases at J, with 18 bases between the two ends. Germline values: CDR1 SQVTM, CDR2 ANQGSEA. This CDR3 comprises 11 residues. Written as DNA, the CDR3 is TGCAGCGTCCACCCATTCCAGGTCCTCACCTTC. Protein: CSVHPFQVLTF.

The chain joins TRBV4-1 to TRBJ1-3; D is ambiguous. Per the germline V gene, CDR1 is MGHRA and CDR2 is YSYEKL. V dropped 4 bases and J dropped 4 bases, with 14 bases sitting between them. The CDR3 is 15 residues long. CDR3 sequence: CASSRPLERGNTIYF. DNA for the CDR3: TGCGCCAGCAGCCGCCCGCTTGAGAGGGGAAACACCATATATTTT.

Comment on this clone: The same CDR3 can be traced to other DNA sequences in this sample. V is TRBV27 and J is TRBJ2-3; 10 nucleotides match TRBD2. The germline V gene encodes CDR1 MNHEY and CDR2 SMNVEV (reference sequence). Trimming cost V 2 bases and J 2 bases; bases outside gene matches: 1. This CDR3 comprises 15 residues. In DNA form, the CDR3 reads TGTGCCAGCAGTTTAACTAGCGGGAACACAGATACGCAGTATTTT. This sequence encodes CASSLTSGNTDTQYF.

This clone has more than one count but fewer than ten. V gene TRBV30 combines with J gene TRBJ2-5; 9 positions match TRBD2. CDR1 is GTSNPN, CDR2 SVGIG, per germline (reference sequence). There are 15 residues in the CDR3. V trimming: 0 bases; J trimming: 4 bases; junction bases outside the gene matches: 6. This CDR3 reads CAWSVGLAKRETQYF. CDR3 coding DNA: TGTGCCTGGAGTGTTGGACTAGCGAAAAGAGAGACCCAGTACTTC.

CDR3 residues: CASGRGISSYNEQFF. The CDR3 coding sequence is TGTGCCTCCGGAAGGGGGATAAGCTCCTACAATGAGCAGTTCTTC. The chain recombines TRBV30 with TRBJ2-1; tentative D call: TRBD1 (6 bases). The CDR3 has 15 amino acids. The germline V gene encodes CDR1 GTSNPN and CDR2 SVGIG (reference sequence). Trimming stripped 7 bases from V and 0 bases from J, with 16 bases between.

Here the CDR3 reads CASRVDREYGYTF. The CDR3 DNA reads TGCGCCAGCAGGGTGGACAGAGAGTATGGCTACACCTTC. This chain uses TRBV5-1 with TRBJ1-2; possible D gene TRBD1, 6 bases. V was cut by 5 bases and J by 5 bases, with 13 bases left in between. Germline V gene data show CDR1 as SGHRS and CDR2 as YFSETQ. The length of the CDR3 is 13 residues.

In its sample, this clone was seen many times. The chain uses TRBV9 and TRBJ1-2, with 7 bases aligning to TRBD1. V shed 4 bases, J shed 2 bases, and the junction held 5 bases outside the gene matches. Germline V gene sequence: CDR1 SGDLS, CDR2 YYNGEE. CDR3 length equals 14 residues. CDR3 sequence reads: CASSNPGGNYGYTF. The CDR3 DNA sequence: TGTGCCAGCAGCAACCCAGGGGGAAACTATGGCTACACCTTC.

The CDR3 loop is CASSGAGPDTQYF. The CDR3 bases are TGTGCCAGCAGCGGCGCAGGCCCGGATACGCAGTATTTT. The rearrangement joins TRBV7-2 to TRBJ2-3; D gene ambiguous. The CDR3 runs to 13 residues. Per germline, CDR1 SGHTA and CDR2 FQGNSA. V lost 5 bases, J lost 6 bases, and 12 bases lay in between. Based on the CDR3 plus reference TRBV7-2 and TRBJ2-3, the full variable domain is GAGVSQSPSNKVTEKGKDVELRCDPISGHTALYWYRQSLGQGLEFLIYFQGNSAPDKSGLPSDRFSAERTGGSVSTLTIQRTQQEDSAVYLCASSGAGPDTQYFGPGTRLTVL.

The CDR3 region is CASSSQGAYEQYF. DNA of the CDR3: TGTGCCAGCAGTTCCCAGGGGGCCTACGAGCAGTACTTC. The chain joins TRBV27 to TRBJ2-7, with TRBD1 matching 7 bases. The length of the CDR3 is 13 residues. After removal of 4 bases from V and 2 bases from J, the junction contained 2 bases not matched to a gene. Germline values: CDR1 MNHEY, CDR2 SMNVEV (reference sequence).

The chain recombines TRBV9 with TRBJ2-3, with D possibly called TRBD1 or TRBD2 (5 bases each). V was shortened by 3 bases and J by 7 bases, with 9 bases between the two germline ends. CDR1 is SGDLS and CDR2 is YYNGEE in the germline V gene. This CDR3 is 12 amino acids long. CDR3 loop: CASSAWGNTQYF. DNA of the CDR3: TGTGCCAGCAGCGCATGGGGGAATACGCAGTATTTT.

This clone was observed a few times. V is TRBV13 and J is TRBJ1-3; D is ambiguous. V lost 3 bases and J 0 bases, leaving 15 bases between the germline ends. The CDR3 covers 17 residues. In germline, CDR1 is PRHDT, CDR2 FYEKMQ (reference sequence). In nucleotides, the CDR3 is TGTGCCAGCAGCTTGAGGGTCGGACGATACTCTGGAAACACCATATATTTT. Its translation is CASSLRVGRYSGNTIYF.

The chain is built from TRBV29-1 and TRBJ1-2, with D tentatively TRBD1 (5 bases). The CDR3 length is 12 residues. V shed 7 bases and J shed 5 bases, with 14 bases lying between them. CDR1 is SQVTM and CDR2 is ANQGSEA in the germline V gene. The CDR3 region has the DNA TGCAGCGACTCGACAGCACGTTATGGCTACACCTTC. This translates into CSDSTARYGYTF.

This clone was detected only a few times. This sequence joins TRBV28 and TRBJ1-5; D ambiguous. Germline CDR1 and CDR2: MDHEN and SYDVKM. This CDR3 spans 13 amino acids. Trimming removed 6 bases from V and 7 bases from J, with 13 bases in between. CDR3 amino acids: CASRRRVGQPQHF. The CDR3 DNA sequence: TGTGCCAGCAGGCGCCGGGTCGGGCAGCCCCAGCATTTT.